This T cell receptor beta chain came from a study of cytomegalovirus exposure and HLA in healthy donors. The PCR made use of 60 Vbeta and 13 Jbeta primers. The protocol was immunoSEQ multiplex PCR, while the TCRdb copy is restricted to in-frame clones and leaves out a portion. Among around 150,000 clones listed, 80% to 85% were seen once. With respect to this clone: Its antigen is still unknown.

The CDR3 contains 15 residues. The germline V and J ends were trimmed by 7 bases and 2 bases, with 15 bases remaining between them. Germline-derived CDR1 and CDR2 are WNHNN and SYGVQD (reference sequence). Study-wide results and limits: The study designated about 160 TCR beta chains cytomegalovirus-associated.

The source material was PBMCs. This clonotype was sampled from a boy aged 2-9 years in good health and CMV-seronegative. The V gene is TRBV10-1, the J gene TRBJ2-1; perhaps TRBD2 as D (6 bases). CDR3 DNA: TGCGCCAGCACGTCGGAGGGGTGGACCTACAATGAGCAGTTCTTC. This encodes CASTSEGWTYNEQFF.